The 7 T cell receptor beta chains below come from one sample, sequenced in a study of T cell clonotyping in hematopoietic cell transplantation (dated by TCRdb to about 2021). The protocol used for the library was the immunoSEQ multiplex PCR assay. Sourced from immuneACCESS, this table was stored by TCRdb with only in-frame sequences that have V and J called. A share of the clones is absent; for the studies checked, an unresolved V gene accounts for under half, and the remainder has no known explanation. The sample has about 69,000 clones on record, roughly 94% of them singletons. The top ten constitute under 2% of the sample. Sequencing was done on a sample of peripheral blood mononuclear cells. Receptor source: a man in his forties or fifties in good health. Some clones in this sample may be carry-over from other donors' samples.

The chain joins TRBV28 to TRBJ2-2; possibly TRBD2 for D (5 bases). The CDR3 is 15 amino acids. Germline lookup yields CDR1 MDHEN and CDR2 SYDVKM. V was clipped by 2 bases and J by 6 bases, with 13 bases between them. CDR3 in amino acids: CASSLGGSLAGELFF. In DNA form, the CDR3 reads TGTGCCAGCAGTTTAGGTGGGAGTCTAGCCGGGGAGCTGTTTTTT. Based on the CDR3 plus reference TRBV28 and TRBJ2-2, the full variable domain is DVKVTQSSRYLVKRTGEKVFLECVQDMDHENMFWYRQDPGLGLRLIYFSYDVKMKEKGDIPEGYSVSREKKERFSLILESASTNQTSMYLCASSLGGSLAGELFFGEGSRLTVL.

The V gene is TRBV7-2, the J gene TRBJ2-7, with TRBD1 as a possible D gene (6 bases). This CDR3 contains 15 residues. Germline V gene sequence: CDR1 SGHTA, CDR2 FQGNSA. Trimming shortened V by 1 base and J by 6 bases, and 16 bases separated the two germline ends. The DNA of the CDR3 is TGTGCCAGCAGCTTAGTGGGGACACGGGGCGCCGAGCAGTACTTC. Its translation is CASSLVGTRGAEQYF. The full variable domain, with the rest looked up from reference TRBV7-2 and TRBJ2-7, is GAGVSQSPSNKVTEKGKDVELRCDPISGHTALYWYRQSLGQGLEFLIYFQGNSAPDKSGLPSDRFSAERTGGSVSTLTIQRTQQEDSAVYLCASSLVGTRGAEQYFGPGTRLTVT.

The J gene is TRBJ1-2, the V gene TRBV10-3; D remains unclear. The CDR3 is made up of 13 amino acids. Trimming stripped 3 bases from V and 4 bases from J, with 9 bases between. Germline V gives CDR1 ENHRY, CDR2 SYGVKD. CDR3 nucleotide sequence: TGTGCCATCAGTGATCAGACCTCCTATGGCTACACCTTC. Protein sequence: CAISDQTSYGYTF.

The J gene is TRBJ2-7, the V gene TRBV2, with TRBD1 matching 7 bases. The J segment lost 3 bases and the V segment lost 8 bases, leaving 7 bases of the junction unmatched. The CDR3 runs 13 residues. Germline V lookup: CDR1 SNHLY, CDR2 FYNNEI. DNA of the CDR3: TGTGCCAGCGGGGGACAGCTGTTCTACGAGCAGTACTTC. The encoded protein is CASGGQLFYEQYF.

The V and J genes are TRBV27 and TRBJ2-5; D is possibly TRBD2 (5 bases). The V and J ends lost 6 bases and 5 bases respectively, with 19 bases between them. The CDR3 loop spans 15 amino acids. The V gene's germline CDR1 is MNHEY and CDR2 SMNVEV (reference sequence). Here the CDR3 DNA reads TGTGCCAGCAGGGAGGTACATAACGGGGTGGAGACCCAGTACTTC. This encodes CASREVHNGVETQYF.

V usage is TRBV11-2 and J usage is TRBJ1-3; no reliable D call. The germline gives CDR1 SGHAT, CDR2 FQNNGV. Trimming pared 1 base from V and 0 bases from J, leaving 7 bases between. The CDR3 runs 15 residues. The CDR3 reads CASSLGPGSGNTIYF. CDR3 coding DNA: TGTGCCAGCAGCTTAGGGCCGGGCTCTGGAAACACCATATATTTT.

This chain joins TRBV29-1 and TRBJ1-1; maybe TRBD1 (6 bases). Germline loops: CDR1 SQVTM, CDR2 ANQGSEA. The CDR3 length is 12 residues. V was clipped by 5 bases and J by 1 base, with 8 bases between them. CDR3 DNA: TGCAGCGTTCAGGGACAGAACACTGAAGCTTTCTTT. Translating it yields CSVQGQNTEAFF.